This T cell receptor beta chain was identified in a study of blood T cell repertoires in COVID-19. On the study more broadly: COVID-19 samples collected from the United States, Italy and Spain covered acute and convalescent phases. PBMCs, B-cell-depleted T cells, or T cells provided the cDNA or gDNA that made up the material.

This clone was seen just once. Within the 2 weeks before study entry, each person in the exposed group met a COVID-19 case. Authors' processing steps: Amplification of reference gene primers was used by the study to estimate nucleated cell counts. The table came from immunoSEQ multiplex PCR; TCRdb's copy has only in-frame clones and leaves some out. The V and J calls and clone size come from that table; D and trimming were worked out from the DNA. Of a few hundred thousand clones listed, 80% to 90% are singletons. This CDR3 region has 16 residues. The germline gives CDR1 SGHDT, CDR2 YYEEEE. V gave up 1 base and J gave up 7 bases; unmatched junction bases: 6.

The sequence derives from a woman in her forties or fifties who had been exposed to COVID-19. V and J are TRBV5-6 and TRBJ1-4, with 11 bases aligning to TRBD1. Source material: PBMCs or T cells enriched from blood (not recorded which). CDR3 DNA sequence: TGTGCCAGCAGCTTGATCGCGGGACAGGGGGTTGAAAAACTGTTTTTT. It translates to CASSLIAGQGVEKLFF.